One and the same sample provided the 11 T cell receptor beta chains below, sequenced in a study of T cells expressing NK-cell markers. Reprocessing the 5' RACE reads, TCRdb reports a single entry for every CDR3 protein and omits DNA. The listing records 200,000 to 300,000 distinct CDR3 sequences. The sequencing sample was made of blood T cells: a sorted CD56 or NKG2C T cell subset, CD4+ or CD8+ T cells, or bulk PBMC T cells (not recorded which). The receptors shown here come from a man between 18 and 29 years old in good health.

This chain joins TRBV14 and TRBJ1-4. CDR1 and CDR2 (germline): SGHDN, FVKESK. The CDR3 runs to 15 residues. CDR3 sequence: CASSQEVGRIEKLFF. Full variable domain (missing parts from reference TRBV14 and TRBJ1-4): EAGVTQFPSHSVIEKGQTVTLRCDPISGHDNLYWYRRVMGKEIKFLLHFVKESKQDESGMPNNRFLAERTGGTYSTLKVQPAELEDSGVYFCASSQEVGRIEKLFFGSGTQLSVL.

The chain's CDR3 is CASSLPTGATEAFF. The chain recombines TRBV7-2 with TRBJ1-1; TCRdb reports TRBD1, a call that lacks DNA to check it against. From germline, CDR1 is SGHTA and CDR2 FQGNSA. The CDR3 contains 14 residues.

The CDR3 here is CASSWTAISGRRTGANVLTF. The genes are TRBV6-2 or TRBV6-3 and TRBJ2-6; TCRdb designates TRBD2, a call that cannot be tested without DNA. CDR3 length equals 20 residues. Germline V CDR1 and CDR2: MNHEY, SVGEGT.

The rearrangement joins TRBV12-3 or TRBV12-4 to TRBJ2-4; TCRdb's D gene call, TRBD2, goes unchecked for lack of DNA. CDR3 length: 17 residues. The CDR3 sequence: CATRTGTSGSAKNIQYF.

This chain uses TRBV7-6 with TRBJ2-5; TCRdb calls TRBD2, which cannot be checked without DNA. Germline V gives CDR1 SGHVS, CDR2 FNYEAQ. The CDR3 is 16 residues long. The CDR3 region is CASSLRVAGEGETQYF. Together with reference TRBV7-6 and TRBJ2-5, the CDR3 gives the full variable domain: GAGVSQSPRYKVTKRGQDVALRCDPISGHVSLYWYRQALGQGPEFLTYFNYEAQQDKSGLPNDRFSAERPEGSISTLTIQRTEQRDSAMYRCASSLRVAGEGETQYFGPGTRLLVL.

This chain links TRBV4-2 with TRBJ1-1. Germline loops: CDR1 LGHNA, CDR2 YNFKEQ. This CDR3 contains 15 residues. This chain's CDR3 is CASSQDSRTNTEAFF.

This sequence joins TRBV20-1 and TRBJ2-7; TCRdb gives TRBD2 as the D gene, but with no DNA this cannot be confirmed. CDR1 and CDR2 from the germline V gene are DFQATT and SNEGSKA (reference sequence). The CDR3 spans 14 residues. The CDR3: CSARVLAGVTEQFF.

The V call is TRBV12-3 or TRBV12-4, the J call TRBJ1-4. The CDR3 has 13 residues. This CDR3 reads CASSSTVFGKLFF.

The gene calls are TRBV5-5 and TRBJ1-2; as DNA is missing, the TRBD1 call by TCRdb cannot be tested. CDR3 size: 12 residues. In germline, CDR1 is SGHKS, CDR2 YYEKEE (reference sequence). The CDR3 reads CASTGANYGYTF.

CDR3: CASSLEALGTQYF. The J gene is TRBJ2-5, the V gene TRBV5-1. This CDR3 is built from 13 residues. Germline V gene data show CDR1 as SGHRS and CDR2 as YFSETQ.

The chain links TRBV7-4 to TRBJ1-5. The V gene's germline CDR1 is SGHVT and CDR2 SQSDAQ. The CDR3 is 12 amino acids. The CDR3 here is CASSLLSAPQHF.